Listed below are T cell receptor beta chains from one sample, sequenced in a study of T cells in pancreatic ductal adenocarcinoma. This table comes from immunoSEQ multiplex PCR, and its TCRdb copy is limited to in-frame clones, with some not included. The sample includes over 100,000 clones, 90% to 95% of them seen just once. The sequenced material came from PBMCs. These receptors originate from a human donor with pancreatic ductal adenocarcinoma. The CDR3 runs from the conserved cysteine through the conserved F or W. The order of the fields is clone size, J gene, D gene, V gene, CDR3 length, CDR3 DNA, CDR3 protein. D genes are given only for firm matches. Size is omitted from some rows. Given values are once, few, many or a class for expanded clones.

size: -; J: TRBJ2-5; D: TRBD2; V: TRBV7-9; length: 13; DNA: TGTGCCAGCCGTAGGGAGGGAGGAGAGACCCAGTACTTC; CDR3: CASRREGGETQYF
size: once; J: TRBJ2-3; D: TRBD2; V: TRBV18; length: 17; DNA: TGTGCCAGCTCACCTAAGGCGGTAGCGGGGACCACAGATACGCAGTATTTT; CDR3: CASSPKAVAGTTDTQYF
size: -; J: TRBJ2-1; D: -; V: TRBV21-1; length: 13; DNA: TGTGCCAGCAACAGGGGCGGGAACAATGAGCAGTTCTTC; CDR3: CASNRGGNNEQFF
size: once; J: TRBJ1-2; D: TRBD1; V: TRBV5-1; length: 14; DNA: TGCGCCAGCAGCTTGGCCGGGACAGGTGGCGGCTACACCTTC; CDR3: CASSLAGTGGGYTF
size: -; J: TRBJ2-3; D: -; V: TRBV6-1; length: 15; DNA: TGTGCCAGCAGTGAACAGGGTACAAGCACAGATACGCAGTATTTT; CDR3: CASSEQGTSTDTQYF
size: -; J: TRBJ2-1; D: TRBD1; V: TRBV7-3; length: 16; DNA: TGTGCCAGCAGCGAATATTCAGGGGGATCCTACAATGAGCAGTTCTTC; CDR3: CASSEYSGGSYNEQFF
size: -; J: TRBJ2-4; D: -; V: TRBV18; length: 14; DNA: TGTGCCAGCTCACCGAGCGGGGACACGGGCATTCAGTACTTC; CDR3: CASSPSGDTGIQYF
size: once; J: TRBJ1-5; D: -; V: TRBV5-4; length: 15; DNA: TGTGCCAGCAGCTTGGGTGGGGGCAGCAATCAGCCCCAGCATTTT; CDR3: CASSLGGGSNQPQHF
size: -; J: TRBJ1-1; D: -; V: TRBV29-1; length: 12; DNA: TGCAGCGTCGACGCAGGGAACACTGAAGCTTTCTTT; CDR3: CSVDAGNTEAFF
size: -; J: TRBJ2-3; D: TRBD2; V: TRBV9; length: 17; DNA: TGTGCCAGCAGCGCCAACCCACTAGCGGGGCCCACAGATACGCAGTATTTT; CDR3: CASSANPLAGPTDTQYF
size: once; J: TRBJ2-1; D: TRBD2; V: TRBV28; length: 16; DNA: TGTGCCAGCAGCTCCGCAAGCGGGACGCGCTACAATGAGCAGTTCTTC; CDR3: CASSSASGTRYNEQFF